This entry features one T cell receptor (beta chain) sequence. This sample was taken from a study of T cell responses to AZD1222 COVID-19 vaccine. This CDR3 region has 14 residues. V was shortened by 8 bases and J by 0 bases, with 13 bases between the two germline ends. From germline, CDR1 is MDHEN and CDR2 SYDVKM. Only in-frame clones appear in the TCRdb table, and some are missing; sequencing was by immunoSEQ multiplex PCR. The data hold some 55,000 clones, with 80% to 90% observed a single time. The sequence came from an adult in good health. Sequences were derived from peripheral blood, sampled on day 0 of AZD1222 vaccination. The chain recombines TRBV28 with TRBJ1-1, with D possibly matching TRBD1 (5 bases). This CDR3 reads CASSGGALNTEAFF. DNA of the CDR3: TGTGCCAGCTCCGGCGGGGCTTTGAACACTGAAGCTTTCTTT. The full variable domain, rest sourced from reference TRBV28 and TRBJ1-1, is DVKVTQSSRYLVKRTGEKVFLECVQDMDHENMFWYRQDPGLGLRLIYFSYDVKMKEKGDIPEGYSVSREKKERFSLILESASTNQTSMYLCASSGGALNTEAFFGQGTRLTVV.